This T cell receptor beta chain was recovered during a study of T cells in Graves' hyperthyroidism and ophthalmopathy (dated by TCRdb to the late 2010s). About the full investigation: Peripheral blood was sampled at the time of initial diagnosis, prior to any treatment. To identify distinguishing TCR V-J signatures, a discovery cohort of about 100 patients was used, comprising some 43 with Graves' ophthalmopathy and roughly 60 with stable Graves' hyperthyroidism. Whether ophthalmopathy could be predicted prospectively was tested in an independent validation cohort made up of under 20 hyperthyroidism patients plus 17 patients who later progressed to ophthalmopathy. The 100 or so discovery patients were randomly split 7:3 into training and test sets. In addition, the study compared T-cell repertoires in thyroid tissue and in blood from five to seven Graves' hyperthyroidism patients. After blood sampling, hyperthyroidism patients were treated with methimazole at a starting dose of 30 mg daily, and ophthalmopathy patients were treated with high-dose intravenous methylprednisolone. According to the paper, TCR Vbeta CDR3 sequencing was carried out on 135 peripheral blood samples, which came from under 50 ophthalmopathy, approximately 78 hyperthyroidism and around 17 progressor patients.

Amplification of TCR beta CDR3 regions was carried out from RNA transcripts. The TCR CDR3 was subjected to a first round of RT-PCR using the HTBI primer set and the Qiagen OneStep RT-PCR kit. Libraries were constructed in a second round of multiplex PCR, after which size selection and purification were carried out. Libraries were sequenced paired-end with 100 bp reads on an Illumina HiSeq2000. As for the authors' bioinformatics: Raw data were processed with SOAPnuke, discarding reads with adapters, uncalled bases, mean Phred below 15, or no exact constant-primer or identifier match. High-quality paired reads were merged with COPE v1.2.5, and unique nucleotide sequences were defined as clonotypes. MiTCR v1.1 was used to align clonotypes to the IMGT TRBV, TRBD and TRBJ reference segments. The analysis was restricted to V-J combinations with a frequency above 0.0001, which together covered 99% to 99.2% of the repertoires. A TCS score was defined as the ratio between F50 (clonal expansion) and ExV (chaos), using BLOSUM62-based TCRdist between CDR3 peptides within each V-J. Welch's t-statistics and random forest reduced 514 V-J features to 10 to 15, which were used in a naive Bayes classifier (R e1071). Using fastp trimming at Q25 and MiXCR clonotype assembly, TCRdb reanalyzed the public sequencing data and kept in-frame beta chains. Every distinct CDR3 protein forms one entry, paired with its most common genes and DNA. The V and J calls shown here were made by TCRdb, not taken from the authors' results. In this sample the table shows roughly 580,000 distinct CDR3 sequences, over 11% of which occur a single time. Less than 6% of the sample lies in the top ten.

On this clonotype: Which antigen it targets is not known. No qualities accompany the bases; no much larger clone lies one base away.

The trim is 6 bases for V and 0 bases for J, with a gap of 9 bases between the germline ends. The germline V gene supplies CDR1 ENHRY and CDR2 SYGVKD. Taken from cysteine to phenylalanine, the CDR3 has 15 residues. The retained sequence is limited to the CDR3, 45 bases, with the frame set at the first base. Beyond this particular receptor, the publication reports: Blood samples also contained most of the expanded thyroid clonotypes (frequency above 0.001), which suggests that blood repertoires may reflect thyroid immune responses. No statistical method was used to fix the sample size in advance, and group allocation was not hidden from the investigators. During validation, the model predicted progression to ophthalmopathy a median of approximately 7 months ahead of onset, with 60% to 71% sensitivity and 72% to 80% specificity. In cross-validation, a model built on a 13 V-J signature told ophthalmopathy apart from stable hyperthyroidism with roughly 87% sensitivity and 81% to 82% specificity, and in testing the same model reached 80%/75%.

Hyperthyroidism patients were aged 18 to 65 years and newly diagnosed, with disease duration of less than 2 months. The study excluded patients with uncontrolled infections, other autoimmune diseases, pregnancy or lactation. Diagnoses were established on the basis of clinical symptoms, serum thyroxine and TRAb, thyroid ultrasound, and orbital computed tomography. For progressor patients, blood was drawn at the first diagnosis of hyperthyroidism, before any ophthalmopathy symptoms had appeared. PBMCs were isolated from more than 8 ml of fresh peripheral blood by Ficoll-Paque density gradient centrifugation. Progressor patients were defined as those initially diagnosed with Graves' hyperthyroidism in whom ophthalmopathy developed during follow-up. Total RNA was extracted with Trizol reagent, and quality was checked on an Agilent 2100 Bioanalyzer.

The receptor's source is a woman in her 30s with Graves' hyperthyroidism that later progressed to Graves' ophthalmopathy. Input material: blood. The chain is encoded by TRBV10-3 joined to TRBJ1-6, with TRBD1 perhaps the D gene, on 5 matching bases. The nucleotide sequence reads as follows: TGTGCCATCAGGATTGACAGCTCCTATAATTCACCCCTCCACTTT. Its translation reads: CAIRIDSSYNSPLHF.